The present entry profiles one T cell receptor beta chain with its context. What it binds is unknown. V was pared by 2 bases and J by 5 bases, with 15 bases between. This CDR3 has 15 amino acids. Germline V lookup: CDR1 LGHNA, CDR2 YNFKEQ. This sample stems from a study of OX40 agonist ivuxolimab in advanced cancers. In the study overall: Patients were infused with ivuxolimab every 2 weeks at 0.01 to 10 mg/kg.

Method: immunoSEQ multiplex PCR; TCRdb's copy keeps in-frame clones and lacks some. The profile covers 76,000 or so clones, with approximately 85% appearing a single time and about 0.6% taken by the ten largest. Findings and limits, study-wide: On average, CD8+ T cells had more expanded clones than CD4+. Clonal expansion was among the lowest in partial responders at 0.1-3.0 mg/kg, especially CD8+.

The receptor was derived from an adult with an advanced solid tumor such as melanoma, head and neck, liver or kidney cancer. The J gene is TRBJ2-5, the V gene TRBV4-2; the D gene is possibly TRBD1 (5 bases). Material: CD4+ or CD8+ T cells sorted from blood, obtained in a trial of the OX40 agonist ivuxolimab. The CDR3 sequence is CASSQKTGPSETQYF. In DNA, the CDR3 is TGTGCCAGCAGCCAAAAAACAGGCCCCTCGGAGACCCAGTACTTC.